The T cell receptor beta chain under discussion was sequenced for a study of blood T cell repertoires in COVID-19. Study-level information: Samples taken during acute and convalescent COVID-19 were collected in the United States, Italy and Spain. The cDNA or gDNA used as material had been derived from T cells, B-cell-depleted T cells, or PBMCs.

In the original processing: How many nucleated cells were present was estimated from reference gene primer amplification. Clones were sequenced by immunoSEQ multiplex PCR, and TCRdb holds only the in-frame ones, with some missing. That table gives V, J and clone size, and the DNA gave D and trimming. The sample lists 200,000 or so clones, roughly 79% occurring once. Seattle cases were enrolled at active infection and followed longitudinally. What was sequenced was peripheral blood. This receptor was obtained from a woman at least 80 years old with COVID-19, enrolled during active disease.

The CDR3 region has the DNA TGTGCCAGCAGCTTGGTGTCACAGGTTAATGAAAAACTGTTTTTT. The encoded protein is CASSLVSQVNEKLFF. V usage is TRBV5-8 and J usage is TRBJ1-4; tentatively, D is TRBD1 (5 bases). This CDR3 is built from 15 residues. V was trimmed by 0 bases and J by 4 bases, leaving 10 bases between them. CDR1 is SGHTS, CDR2 YDEGEE, per germline.